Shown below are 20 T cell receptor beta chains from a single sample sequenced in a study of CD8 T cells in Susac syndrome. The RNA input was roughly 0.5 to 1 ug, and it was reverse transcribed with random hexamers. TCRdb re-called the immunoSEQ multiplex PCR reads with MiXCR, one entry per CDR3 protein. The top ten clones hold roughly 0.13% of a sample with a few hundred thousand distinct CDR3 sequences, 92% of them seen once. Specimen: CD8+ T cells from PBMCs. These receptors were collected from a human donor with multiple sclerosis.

For the CDR3, the DNA is TGTGCCAGCAGTTTATCGTTTGGCAGTATCTCCTACGAGCAGTACTTC. This encodes CASSLSFGSISYEQYF. The rearrangement links TRBV27 to TRBJ2-7; no clear D gene. CDR1 MNHEY and CDR2 SMNVEV come from the germline V gene (reference sequence). V gave up 0 bases and J gave up 0 bases, with 12 bases separating them. The CDR3 is 16 amino acids.

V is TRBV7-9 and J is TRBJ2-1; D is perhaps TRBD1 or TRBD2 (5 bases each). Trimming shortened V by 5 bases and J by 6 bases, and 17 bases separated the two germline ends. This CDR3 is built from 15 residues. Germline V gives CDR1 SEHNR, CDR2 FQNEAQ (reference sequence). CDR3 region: CASSPVGVPLNEQFF. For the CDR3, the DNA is TGTGCCAGCAGCCCCGTGGGGGTACCACTCAATGAGCAGTTCTTC.

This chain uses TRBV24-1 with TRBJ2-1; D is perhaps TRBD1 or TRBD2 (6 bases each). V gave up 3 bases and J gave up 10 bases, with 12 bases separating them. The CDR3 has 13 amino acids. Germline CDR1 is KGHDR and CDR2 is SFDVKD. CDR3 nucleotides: TGTGCCACCAGTGATCTCGGGGGCGCAGAGCAGTTCTTC. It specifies CATSDLGGAEQFF.

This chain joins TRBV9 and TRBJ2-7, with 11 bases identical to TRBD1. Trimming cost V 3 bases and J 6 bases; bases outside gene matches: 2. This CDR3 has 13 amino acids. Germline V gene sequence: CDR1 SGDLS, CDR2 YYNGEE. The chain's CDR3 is CASSAGTGGEQYF. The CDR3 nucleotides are TGTGCCAGCAGCGCAGGGACAGGGGGCGAGCAGTACTTC. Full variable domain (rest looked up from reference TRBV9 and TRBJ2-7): DSGVTQTPKHLITATGQRVTLRCSPRSGDLSVYWYQQSLDQGLQFLIQYYNGEERAKGNILERFSAQQFPDLHSELNLSSLELGDSALYFCASSAGTGGEQYFGPGTRLTVT.

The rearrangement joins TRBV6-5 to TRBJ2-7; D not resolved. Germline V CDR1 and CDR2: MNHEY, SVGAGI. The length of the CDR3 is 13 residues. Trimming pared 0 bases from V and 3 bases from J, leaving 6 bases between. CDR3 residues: CASSYSSYYEQYF. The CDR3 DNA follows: TGTGCCAGCAGTTACTCGAGTTACTACGAGCAGTACTTC.

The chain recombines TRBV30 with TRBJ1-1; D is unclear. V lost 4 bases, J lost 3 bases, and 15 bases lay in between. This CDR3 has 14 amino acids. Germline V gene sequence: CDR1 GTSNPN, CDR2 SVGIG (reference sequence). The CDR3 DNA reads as TGTGCCTGGACAAGCCATTATGCCGACACTGAAGCTTTCTTT. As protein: CAWTSHYADTEAFF.

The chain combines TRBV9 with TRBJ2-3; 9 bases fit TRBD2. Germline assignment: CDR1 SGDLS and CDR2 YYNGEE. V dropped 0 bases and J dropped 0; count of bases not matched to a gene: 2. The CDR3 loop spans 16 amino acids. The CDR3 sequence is CASSVATSGSTDTQYF. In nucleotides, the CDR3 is TGTGCCAGCAGCGTAGCGACTAGCGGAAGCACAGATACGCAGTATTTT.

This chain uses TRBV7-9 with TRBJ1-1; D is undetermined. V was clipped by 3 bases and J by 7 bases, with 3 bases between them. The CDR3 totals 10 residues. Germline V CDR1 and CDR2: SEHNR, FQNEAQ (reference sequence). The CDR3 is CASSLNEAFF. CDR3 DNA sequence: TGTGCCAGCAGCTTGAATGAAGCTTTCTTT.

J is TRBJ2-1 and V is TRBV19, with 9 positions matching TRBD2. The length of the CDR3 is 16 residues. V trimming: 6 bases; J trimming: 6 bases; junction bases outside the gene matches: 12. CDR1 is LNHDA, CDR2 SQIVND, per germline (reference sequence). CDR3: CASSLPGAGGFNEQFF. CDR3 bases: TGTGCCAGTAGCCTCCCTGGGGCGGGGGGGTTCAATGAGCAGTTCTTC.

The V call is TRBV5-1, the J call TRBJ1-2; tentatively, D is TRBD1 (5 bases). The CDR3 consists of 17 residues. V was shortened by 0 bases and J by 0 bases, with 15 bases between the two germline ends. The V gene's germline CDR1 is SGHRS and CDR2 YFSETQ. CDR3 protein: CASSLAGGDLTNYGYTF. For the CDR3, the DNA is TGCGCCAGCAGCTTGGCCGGAGGGGACCTTACTAACTATGGCTACACCTTC.

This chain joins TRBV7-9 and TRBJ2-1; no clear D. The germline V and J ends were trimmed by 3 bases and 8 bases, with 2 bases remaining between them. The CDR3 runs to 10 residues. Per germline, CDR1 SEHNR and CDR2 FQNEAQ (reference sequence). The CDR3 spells CASSFDEQFF. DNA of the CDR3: TGTGCCAGCAGCTTTGATGAGCAGTTCTTC.

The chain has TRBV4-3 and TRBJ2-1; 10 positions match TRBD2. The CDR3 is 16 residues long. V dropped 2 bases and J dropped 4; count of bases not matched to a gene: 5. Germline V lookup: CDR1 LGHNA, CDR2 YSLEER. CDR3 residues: CASSQTLAGLYNEQFF. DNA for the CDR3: TGCGCCAGCAGCCAAACACTAGCGGGGTTATACAATGAGCAGTTCTTC.

In DNA form, the CDR3 reads TGTGCCAGCACCCCGGTCGGGTCCTACAATGAGCAGTTCTTC. It translates to CASTPVGSYNEQFF. The gene calls are TRBV18 and TRBJ2-1; unclear D gene. The germline CDR1 and CDR2 sequences are KGHSH and LQKENI. There are 14 residues in the CDR3. The V end was cut by 8 bases, the J end by 1 base, with 12 bases between.

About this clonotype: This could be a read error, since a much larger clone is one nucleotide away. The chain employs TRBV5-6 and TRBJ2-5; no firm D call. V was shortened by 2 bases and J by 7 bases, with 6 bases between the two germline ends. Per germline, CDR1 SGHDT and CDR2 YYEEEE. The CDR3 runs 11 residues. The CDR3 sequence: CASSLGVTQYF. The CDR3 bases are TGTGCCAGCAGCTTAGGAGTGACCCAGTACTTC.

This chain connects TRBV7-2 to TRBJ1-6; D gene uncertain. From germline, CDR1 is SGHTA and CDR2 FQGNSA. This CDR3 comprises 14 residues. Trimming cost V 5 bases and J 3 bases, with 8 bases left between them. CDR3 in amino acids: CASSPTSYNSPLHF. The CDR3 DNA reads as TGTGCCAGCAGCCCGACAAGCTATAATTCACCCCTCCACTTT.

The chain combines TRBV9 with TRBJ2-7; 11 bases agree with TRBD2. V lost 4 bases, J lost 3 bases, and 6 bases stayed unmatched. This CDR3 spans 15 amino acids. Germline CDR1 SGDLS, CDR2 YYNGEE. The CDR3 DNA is TGTGCCAGCAGCCCTCGGGGGACTAGCGGCTACGAGCAGTACTTC. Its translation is CASSPRGTSGYEQYF.

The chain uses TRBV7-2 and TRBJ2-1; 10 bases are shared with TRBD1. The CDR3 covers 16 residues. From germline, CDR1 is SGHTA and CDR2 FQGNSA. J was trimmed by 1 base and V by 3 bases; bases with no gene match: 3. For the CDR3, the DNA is TGTGCCAGCAGCTTCCCGGGACAGGGGTCCTACAATGAGCAGTTCTTC. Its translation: CASSFPGQGSYNEQFF. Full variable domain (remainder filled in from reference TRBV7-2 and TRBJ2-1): GAGVSQSPSNKVTEKGKDVELRCDPISGHTALYWYRQSLGQGLEFLIYFQGNSAPDKSGLPSDRFSAERTGGSVSTLTIQRTQQEDSAVYLCASSFPGQGSYNEQFFGPGTRLTVL.

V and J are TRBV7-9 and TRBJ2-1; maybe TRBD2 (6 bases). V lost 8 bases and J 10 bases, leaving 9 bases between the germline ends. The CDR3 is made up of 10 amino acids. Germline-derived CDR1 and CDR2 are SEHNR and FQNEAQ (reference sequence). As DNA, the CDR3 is TGTGCCAGCGGAGGGTACGAGCAGTTCTTC. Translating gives CASGGYEQFF.

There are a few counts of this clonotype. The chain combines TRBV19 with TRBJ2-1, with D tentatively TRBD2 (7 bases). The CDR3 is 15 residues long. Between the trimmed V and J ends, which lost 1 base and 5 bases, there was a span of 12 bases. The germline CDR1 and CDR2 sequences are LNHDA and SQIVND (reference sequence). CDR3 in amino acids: CASSIVQGGNNEQFF. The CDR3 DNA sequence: TGTGCCAGTAGTATAGTACAGGGAGGGAACAATGAGCAGTTCTTC.

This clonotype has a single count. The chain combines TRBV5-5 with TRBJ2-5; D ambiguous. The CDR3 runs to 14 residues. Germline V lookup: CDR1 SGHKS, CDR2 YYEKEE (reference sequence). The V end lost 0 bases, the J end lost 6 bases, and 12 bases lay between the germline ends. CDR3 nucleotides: TGTGCCAGCAGCTTGGCCAGCCGGGCCCAGACCCAGTACTTC. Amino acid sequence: CASSLASRAQTQYF.